This T cell receptor (beta chain) is from a study of cytomegalovirus exposure and HLA in healthy donors. General study findings and limits: Fewer than 20,000 TCR beta sequences were associated with HLA alleles at 0.05 false discovery rate in a later analysis. CMV antigen specificity of a few CMV-associated chains was confirmed in vitro. Many donors shared some public TCRs, even though most TCR sequences were rare.

PCR amplification relied on 60 Vbeta primers (plus 13 Jbeta primers). The data were produced by immunoSEQ multiplex PCR, yet TCRdb's version contains in-frame clones alone and is incomplete. The table records 75,000 to 95,000 clones, 70% to 80% of them present only once. Notes on this clone: Its target is not known.

This CDR3 is 11 amino acids long. Germline CDR1 and CDR2: SQVTM and ANQGSEA. V lost 5 bases and J lost 7, with 11 bases in between. The sequence came from a man in his fifties in good health and CMV-seronegative. The chain combines TRBV29-1 with TRBJ1-1; D remains unclear. Sequenced material: PBMCs. The CDR3: CSVLVSREAFF. In DNA, the CDR3 is TGCAGCGTTCTTGTCAGTCGTGAAGCTTTCTTT.